This T cell receptor beta chain was profiled in a study of a mutant IDH1 vaccine in newly diagnosed glioma. Looking at the study overall: It was radiotherapy, temozolomide, or both that patients received previously, with most receiving both. The study, taken as a whole, reports: Evidence of vaccine-induced immune responses was documented in about 93% of patients.

Unmatched junction bases numbered 2, after V lost 5 bases and J lost 0 bases. This CDR3 is 14 amino acids long. Germline V gene sequence: CDR1 MGHRA, CDR2 YSYEKL. Time point described: week 5, during vaccination. Vaccination comprised doses that each held 300 ug of mutant IDH1 20-mer peptide, plus topical imiquimod. The assay was immunoSEQ multiplex PCR, and TCRdb's table has in-frame clones only and misses some. The sample carries approximately 57,000 clones, roughly 82% recorded once. As to this clone: Its antigen is undetermined.

V usage is TRBV4-1 and J usage is TRBJ2-7; 9 positions match TRBD2. This sequence originates from a woman in her late teens or twenties with glioma. Some clones in this sample may be carry-over from other donors' samples. Sequences were derived from PBMCs, sampled from a glioma patient whose treatment included an IDH1 peptide vaccine. The CDR3 sequence is CASSAGGLSYEQYF. The CDR3 nucleotides are TGCGCCAGCAGCGCGGGGGGGCTCTCCTACGAGCAGTACTTC.